The 12 T cell receptor beta chains below were found in one sample sequenced in a study of blood T cell repertoires in COVID-19. Libraries were prepared by immunoSEQ multiplex PCR; TCRdb keeps only in-frame clonotypes and omits some of them. The table records 90,000 to 130,000 clones, around nine tenths of them present only once. Sequencing was done on a sample of peripheral blood. These receptor sequences come from a man aged 40-50 years with acute or convalescent COVID-19.

V and J are TRBV6-5 and TRBJ2-7, with TRBD2 matching over 12 bases. V lost 6 bases, J lost 5 bases, and 5 bases stayed unmatched. CDR1 is MNHEY and CDR2 is SVGAGI in the germline V gene. The CDR3 length is 14 residues. The CDR3 DNA reads TGTGCCAGCAGGACTAGCGGGAGATCGGACGAGCAGTACTTC. The encoded protein is CASRTSGRSDEQYF.

This chain links TRBV30 with TRBJ2-5, with D possibly matching TRBD2 (5 bases). V lost 4 bases, J lost 2 bases, and 14 bases lay in between. CDR3 length: 14 residues. CDR1 is GTSNPN and CDR2 is SVGIG in the germline V gene (reference sequence). CDR3 sequence: CAWKTLDFQETQYF. The CDR3 nucleotides are TGTGCCTGGAAGACACTGGACTTTCAAGAGACCCAGTACTTC.

V and J are TRBV18 and TRBJ1-5; possibly TRBD1 for D (6 bases). With 5 bases removed from V and 4 bases from J, the gap between germline ends came to 9 bases. The CDR3 contains 13 residues. Per the germline V gene, CDR1 is KGHSH and CDR2 is LQKENI. CDR3 DNA: TGTGCCAGCTCAGAAGGACAGAATCAGCCCCAGCATTTT. It specifies CASSEGQNQPQHF.

The J gene is TRBJ1-2, the V gene TRBV4-2, with 7 bases identical to TRBD1. V shed 1 base, J shed 4 bases, and the junction held 9 bases outside the gene matches. Per the germline V gene, CDR1 is LGHNA and CDR2 is YNFKEQ. This CDR3 is built from 16 residues. This CDR3 is CASSQAQGGQSYGYTF. CDR3 coding DNA: TGTGCCAGCAGCCAAGCCCAGGGGGGACAGTCCTATGGCTACACCTTC.

V usage is TRBV30 and J usage is TRBJ1-5; TRBD1 aligns across 8 bases. Germline V gives CDR1 GTSNPN, CDR2 SVGIG (reference sequence). The ends lost 1 base at V and 2 bases at J; junction bases unmatched: 10. This CDR3 has 17 amino acids. CDR3 amino acids: CAWSAQDQGAGNQPQHF. As DNA, the CDR3 is TGTGCCTGGAGTGCTCAGGACCAGGGGGCCGGCAATCAGCCCCAGCATTTT.

The chain combines TRBV5-5 with TRBJ1-1; unclear D gene. This CDR3 contains 13 residues. The germline V gene has CDR1 SGHKS and CDR2 YYEKEE (reference sequence). V was clipped by 0 bases and J by 7 bases, with 10 bases between them. The CDR3 DNA sequence: TGTGCCAGCAGCTTGGCCGTGGCAGATGAAGCTTTCTTT. Protein product: CASSLAVADEAFF.

The chain recombines TRBV19 with TRBJ1-2; D gene uncertain. The CDR3 has 12 residues. Trimming took off 2 bases at V and 4 bases at J, with 5 bases between the two ends. From germline, CDR1 is LNHDA and CDR2 SQIVND (reference sequence). As DNA, the CDR3 is TGTGCCAGTAGTATAAATAGCTATGGCTACACCTTC. Encoded protein: CASSINSYGYTF.

The chain combines TRBV9 with TRBJ2-7; 7 bases are a match to TRBD1. Germline values: CDR1 SGDLS, CDR2 YYNGEE. This CDR3 has 14 amino acids. V dropped 4 bases and J dropped 2; count of bases not matched to a gene: 6. The CDR3 nucleotides read TGTGCCAGCAGCCCGGGCCAGGGGGCCTACGAGCAGTACTTC. Amino acids: CASSPGQGAYEQYF.

The V call is TRBV5-4, the J call TRBJ2-7, with 9 nucleotides matching TRBD2. CDR1 and CDR2 (germline): SGHNT, YYREEE (reference sequence). The CDR3 is 18 amino acids. V was pared by 0 bases and J by 0 bases, with 10 bases of the junction left unmatched. The CDR3 loop reads CASSLASSGSYLSYEQYF. CDR3 nucleotide sequence: TGTGCCAGCAGCTTGGCAAGTAGCGGGAGCTACCTCTCCTACGAGCAGTACTTC. Full variable domain (missing parts from reference TRBV5-4 and TRBJ2-7): ETGVTQSPTHLIKTRGQQVTLRCSSQSGHNTVSWYQQALGQGPQFIFQYYREEENGRGNFPPRFSGLQFPNYSSELNVNALELDDSALYLCASSLASSGSYLSYEQYFGPGTRLTVT.

The chain combines TRBV3-1 (or the pseudogene TRBV3-2) with TRBJ1-4, with 8 positions matching TRBD1. Germline V gene sequence: CDR1 LGHDT, CDR2 YNNKEL (reference sequence). This CDR3 region has 15 residues. The V gene end was trimmed by 3 bases and the J gene end by 6 bases; junction bases not matched to a gene: 6. CDR3 DNA sequence: TGTGCCAGCAGCCACTCAGACAGGGGTGATGAAAAACTGTTTTTT. This translates into CASSHSDRGDEKLFF.

This clone has only a few counts. For the CDR3, the DNA is TGTGCCAGCAATGCGAACTCTGGGGCCAACGTCCTGACTTTC. It yields the protein CASNANSGANVLTF. The rearrangement joins TRBV5-4 to TRBJ2-6; D is ambiguous. This CDR3 contains 14 residues. Germline V CDR1 and CDR2: SGHNT, YYREEE (reference sequence). Trimming removed 6 bases at V and 0 bases at J, with 7 bases between.

The rearrangement uses TRBV13 and TRBJ2-7, with 15 bases aligning to TRBD2. CDR3 length equals 16 residues. The V gene end was trimmed by 0 bases and the J gene end by 5 bases; junction bases not matched to a gene: 2. Looked up from germline, CDR1 is PRHDT and CDR2 is FYEKMQ (reference sequence). The CDR3 spells CASSLGGLAGGDEQYF. The CDR3, as DNA: TGTGCCAGCAGCTTAGGTGGACTAGCGGGAGGGGACGAGCAGTACTTC.